Reported below is one TCR beta chain. Its antigen remains unknown. These data belong to a study of human T cells and chemical hapten exposure. General study results and limits: The study found expanded TCRs formed significantly more large CDR3 similarity clusters than controls.

Separate cDNA molecules received unique molecular identifiers, which the library attached to them. TCRdb recomputed calls from the RACE reads with MiXCR, one row per CDR3 protein. The sample lists roughly 110,000 distinct CDR3 sequences; roughly 12% were seen once. The time point denotes: pre-sensitization, week 0. Treatment meaning: therapeutic diphenylcyclopropenone sensitization with weekly scalp DPC. The germline V gene has CDR1 KGHSH and CDR2 LQKENI. With 2 bases clipped from V and 2 bases from J, the junction kept 5 bases outside the gene matches. The CDR3 sequence is 17 residues long. The sequenced sample was whole blood, obtained in connection with sensitization to the hapten diphenylcyclopropenone (DPC). The TCR comes from a woman between 45 and 65 years old with alopecia areata. Some clones in this sample may be carry-over from other donors' samples. This chain connects TRBV18 to TRBJ2-4, with 11 positions matching TRBD2. Written as DNA, the CDR3 is TGTGCCAGCTCACCAGGGACTAGCGGCGCCACCAAAAACATTCAGTACTTC. Translating gives CASSPGTSGATKNIQYF.